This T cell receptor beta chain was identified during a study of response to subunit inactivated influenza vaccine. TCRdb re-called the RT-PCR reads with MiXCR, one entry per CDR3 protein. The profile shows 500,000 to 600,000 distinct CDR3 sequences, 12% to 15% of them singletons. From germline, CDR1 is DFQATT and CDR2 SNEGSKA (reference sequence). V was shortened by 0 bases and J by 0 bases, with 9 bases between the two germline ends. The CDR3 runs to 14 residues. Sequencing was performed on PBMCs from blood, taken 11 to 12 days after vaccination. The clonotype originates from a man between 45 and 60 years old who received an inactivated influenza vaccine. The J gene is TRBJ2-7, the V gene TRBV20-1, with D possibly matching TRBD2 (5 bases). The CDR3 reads CSARDLGSSYEQYF. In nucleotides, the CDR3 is TGCAGTGCTAGAGATTTAGGGAGCTCCTACGAGCAGTACTTC.